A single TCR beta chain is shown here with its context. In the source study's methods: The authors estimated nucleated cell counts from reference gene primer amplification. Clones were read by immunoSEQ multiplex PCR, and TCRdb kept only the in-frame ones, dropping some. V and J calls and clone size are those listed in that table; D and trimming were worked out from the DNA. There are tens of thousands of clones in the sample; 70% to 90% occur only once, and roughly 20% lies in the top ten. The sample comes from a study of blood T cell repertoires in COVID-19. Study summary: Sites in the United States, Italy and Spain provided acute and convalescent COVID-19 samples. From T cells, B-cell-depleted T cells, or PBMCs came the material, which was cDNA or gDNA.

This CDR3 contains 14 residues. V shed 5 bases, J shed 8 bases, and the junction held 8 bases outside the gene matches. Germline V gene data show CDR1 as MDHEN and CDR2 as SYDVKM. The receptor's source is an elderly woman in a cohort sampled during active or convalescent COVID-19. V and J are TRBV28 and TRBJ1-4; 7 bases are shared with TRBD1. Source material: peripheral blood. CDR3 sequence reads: CASSTGTVREKLFF. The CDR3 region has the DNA TGTGCCAGCAGTACCGGGACAGTTCGGGAAAAACTGTTTTTT.